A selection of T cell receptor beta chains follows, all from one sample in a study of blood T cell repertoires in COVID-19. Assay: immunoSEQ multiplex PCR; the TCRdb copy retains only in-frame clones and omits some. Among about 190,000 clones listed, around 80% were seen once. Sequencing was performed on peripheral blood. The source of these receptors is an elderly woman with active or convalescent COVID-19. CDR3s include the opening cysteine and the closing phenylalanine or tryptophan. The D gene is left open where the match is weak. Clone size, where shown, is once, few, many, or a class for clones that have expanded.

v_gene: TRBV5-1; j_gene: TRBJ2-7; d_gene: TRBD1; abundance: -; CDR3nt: TGCGCCAGCAGTTACAGGGGGAATTTTTCACTCTTCTACGAGCAGTACTTC; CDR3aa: CASSYRGNFSLFYEQYF
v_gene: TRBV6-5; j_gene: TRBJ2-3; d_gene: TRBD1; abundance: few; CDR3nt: TGTGCCAGCAGTTACGGACAGGGGAGCACAGATACGCAGTATTTT; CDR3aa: CASSYGQGSTDTQYF
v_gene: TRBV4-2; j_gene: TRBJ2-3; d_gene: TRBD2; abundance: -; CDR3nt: TGTGCCAGCAGCCCAAGACGTCTAGCGGGCGAGACGGGTACAGATACGCAGTATTTT; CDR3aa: CASSPRRLAGETGTDTQYF
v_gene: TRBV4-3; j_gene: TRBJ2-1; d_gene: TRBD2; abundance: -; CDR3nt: TGCGCCAGCAGCCATAGACTAGCGGAGAGAGACAATGAGCAGTTCTTC; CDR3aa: CASSHRLAERDNEQFF
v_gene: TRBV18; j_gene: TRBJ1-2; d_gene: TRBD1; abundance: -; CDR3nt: TGTGCCAGCTCAGCGGACAGGGAAAATGGCTACACCTTC; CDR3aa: CASSADRENGYTF
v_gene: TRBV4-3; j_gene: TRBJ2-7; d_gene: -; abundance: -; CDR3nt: TGCGCCAGCAGCCGAGGACTGCAGGATGCTGGCGAGCAGTACTTC; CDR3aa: CASSRGLQDAGEQYF
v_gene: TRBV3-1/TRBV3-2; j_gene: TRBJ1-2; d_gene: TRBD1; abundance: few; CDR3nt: TGTGCCAGCAGCCAAGGGACAGGGGGCCCCTATGGCTACACCTTC; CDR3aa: CASSQGTGGPYGYTF
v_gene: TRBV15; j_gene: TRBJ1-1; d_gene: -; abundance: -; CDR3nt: TGTGCCACCAGCCCTCCCGTGAACACTGAAGCTTTCTTT; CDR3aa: CATSPPVNTEAFF
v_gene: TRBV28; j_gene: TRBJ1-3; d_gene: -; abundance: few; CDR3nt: TGTGCCAGCAGTCAGGGTCCGTCCGGAAACACCATATATTTT; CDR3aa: CASSQGPSGNTIYF
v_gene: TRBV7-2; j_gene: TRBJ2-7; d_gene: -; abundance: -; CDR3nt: TGTGCCAGCTCTTACCGGCGGCAGACCTACGAGCAGTACTTC; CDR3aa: CASSYRRQTYEQYF
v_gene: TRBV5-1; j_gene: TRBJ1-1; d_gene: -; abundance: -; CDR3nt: TGCGCCAGCAGCTTGGCCAGAGGGGAGGCTGAAGCTTTCTTT; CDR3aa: CASSLARGEAEAFF
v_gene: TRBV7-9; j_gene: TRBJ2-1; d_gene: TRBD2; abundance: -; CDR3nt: TGTGCCAGCAGCTCAGGAGGACTAGCGGGTTCCAATGAGCAGTTCTTC; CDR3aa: CASSSGGLAGSNEQFF
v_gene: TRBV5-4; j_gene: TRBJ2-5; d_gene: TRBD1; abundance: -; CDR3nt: TGTGCCAGCAGCCGACCCGGGACAGAAGAGACCCAGTACTTC; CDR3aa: CASSRPGTEETQYF
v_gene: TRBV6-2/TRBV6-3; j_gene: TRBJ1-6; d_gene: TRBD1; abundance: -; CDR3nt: TGTGCCAGCAGTTATGGGGGACAGGGGGCTAATAATTCACCCCTCCACTTT; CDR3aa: CASSYGGQGANNSPLHF
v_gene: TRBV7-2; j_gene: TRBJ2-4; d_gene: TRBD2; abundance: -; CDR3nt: TGTGCCAGCAGCTTAGGACTAGCGGGGGGAAACATTCAGTACTTC; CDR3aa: CASSLGLAGGNIQYF
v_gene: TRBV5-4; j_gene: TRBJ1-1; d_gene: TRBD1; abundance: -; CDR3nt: TGTGCCGGAACTCACAGACAGGGGAACACTGAAGCTTTCTTT; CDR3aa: CAGTHRQGNTEAFF
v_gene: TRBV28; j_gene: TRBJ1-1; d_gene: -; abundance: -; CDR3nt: TGTGCCAGCAGTCCATTAGGGGGGGAGTTGAGCACTGAAGCTTTCTTT; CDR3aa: CASSPLGGELSTEAFF
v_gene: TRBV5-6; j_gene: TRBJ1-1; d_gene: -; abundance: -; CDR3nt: TGTGCCAGCAGCTTGGTTGAGACTGAAGCTTTCTTT; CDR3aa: CASSLVETEAFF
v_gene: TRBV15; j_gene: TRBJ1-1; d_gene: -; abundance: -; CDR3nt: TGTGCCACCAGCAGAGATGCAGTAAGGAACACTGAAGCTTTCTTT; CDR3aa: CATSRDAVRNTEAFF
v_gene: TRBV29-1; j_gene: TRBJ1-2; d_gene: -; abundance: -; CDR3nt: TGCAGCGTTGACAGGGGAAGTTATGGCTACACCTTC; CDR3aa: CSVDRGSYGYTF
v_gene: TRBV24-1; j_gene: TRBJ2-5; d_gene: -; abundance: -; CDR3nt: TGTGCCACCAGTGATTTCACCCGGGGGAGCCTGTACCAAGAGACCCAGTACTTC; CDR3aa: CATSDFTRGSLYQETQYF
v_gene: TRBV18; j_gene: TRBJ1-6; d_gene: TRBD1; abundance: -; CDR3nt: TGTGCCAGCTCATCCGGGACAGGGGATTCACCCCTCCACTTT; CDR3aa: CASSSGTGDSPLHF
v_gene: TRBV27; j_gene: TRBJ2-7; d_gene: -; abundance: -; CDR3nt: TGTGCCAGCAGTTCAATCCGAGGGGGCTACGAGCAGTACTTC; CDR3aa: CASSSIRGGYEQYF
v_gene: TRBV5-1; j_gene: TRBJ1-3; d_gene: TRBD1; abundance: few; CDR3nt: TGCGCCAGCAGCTCCGGGACAGGTCGAAACACCATATATTTT; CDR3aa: CASSSGTGRNTIYF
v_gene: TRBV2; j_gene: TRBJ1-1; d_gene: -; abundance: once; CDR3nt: TGTGCCAGCAGGGCAGGACAGAGTGCTGAAGCTTTCTTT; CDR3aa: CASRAGQSAEAFF
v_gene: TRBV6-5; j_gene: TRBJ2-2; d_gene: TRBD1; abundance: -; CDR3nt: TGTGCCAGCAGGGACAGGCGAACCGGGGAGCTGTTTTTT; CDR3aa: CASRDRRTGELFF
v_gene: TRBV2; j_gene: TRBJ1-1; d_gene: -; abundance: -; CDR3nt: TGTGCCAGCAGTGAAGGTCGAACGGGGAACACTGAAGCTTTCTTT; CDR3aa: CASSEGRTGNTEAFF
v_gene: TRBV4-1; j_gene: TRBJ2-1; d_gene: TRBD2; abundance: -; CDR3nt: TGCGCCAGCAGCCAAGATGCGATTTACGGACTAGCGGGGTCCCATGAGCAGTTCTTC; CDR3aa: CASSQDAIYGLAGSHEQFF
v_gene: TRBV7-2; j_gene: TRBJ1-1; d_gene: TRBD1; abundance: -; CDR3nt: TGTGCCAGCAGCACAGGCAGGGGGCGGAGTACTGAAGCTTTCTTT; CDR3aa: CASSTGRGRSTEAFF